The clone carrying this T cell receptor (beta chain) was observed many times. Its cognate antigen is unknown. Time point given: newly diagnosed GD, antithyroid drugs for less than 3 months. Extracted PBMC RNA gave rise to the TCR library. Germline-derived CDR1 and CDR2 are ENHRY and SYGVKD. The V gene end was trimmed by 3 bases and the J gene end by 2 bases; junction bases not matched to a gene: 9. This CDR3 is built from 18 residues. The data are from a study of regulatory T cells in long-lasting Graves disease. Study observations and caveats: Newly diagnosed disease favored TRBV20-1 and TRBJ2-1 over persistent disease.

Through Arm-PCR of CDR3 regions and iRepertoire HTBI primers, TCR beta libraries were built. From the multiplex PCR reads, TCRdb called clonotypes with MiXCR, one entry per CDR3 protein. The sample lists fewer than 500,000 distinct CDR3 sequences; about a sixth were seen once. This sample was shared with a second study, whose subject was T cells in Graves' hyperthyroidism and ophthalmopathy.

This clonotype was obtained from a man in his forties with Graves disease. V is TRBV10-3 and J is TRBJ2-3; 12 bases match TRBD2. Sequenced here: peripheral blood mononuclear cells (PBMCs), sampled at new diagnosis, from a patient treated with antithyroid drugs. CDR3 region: CAISDTASGRVYTDTQYF. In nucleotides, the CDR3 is TGTGCCATCAGTGACACGGCTAGCGGGAGGGTATACACAGATACGCAGTATTTT.